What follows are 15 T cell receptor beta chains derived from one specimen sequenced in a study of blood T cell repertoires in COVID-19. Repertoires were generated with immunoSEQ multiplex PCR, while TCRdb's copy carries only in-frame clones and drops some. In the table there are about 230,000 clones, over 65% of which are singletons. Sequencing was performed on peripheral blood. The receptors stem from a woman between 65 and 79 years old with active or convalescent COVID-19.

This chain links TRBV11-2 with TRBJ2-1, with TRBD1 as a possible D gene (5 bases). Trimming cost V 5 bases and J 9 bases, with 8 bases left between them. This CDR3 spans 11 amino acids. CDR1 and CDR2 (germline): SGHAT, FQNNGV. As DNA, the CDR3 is TGTGCCAGCAGCCCAGGGATTGAGCAGTTCTTC. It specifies CASSPGIEQFF.

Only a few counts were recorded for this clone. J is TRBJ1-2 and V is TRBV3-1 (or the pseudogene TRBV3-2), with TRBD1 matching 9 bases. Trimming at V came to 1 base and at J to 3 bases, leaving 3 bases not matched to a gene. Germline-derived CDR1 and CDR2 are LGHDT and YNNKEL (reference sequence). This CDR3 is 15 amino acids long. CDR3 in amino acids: CASSQGGQGYYGYTF. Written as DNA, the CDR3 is TGTGCCAGCAGCCAAGGGGGACAGGGCTACTATGGCTACACCTTC.

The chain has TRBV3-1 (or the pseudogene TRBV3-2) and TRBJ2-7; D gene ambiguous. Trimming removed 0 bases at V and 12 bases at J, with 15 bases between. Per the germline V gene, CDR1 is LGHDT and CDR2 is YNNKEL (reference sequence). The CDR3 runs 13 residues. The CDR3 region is CASSQDARMPGYF. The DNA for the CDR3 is TGTGCCAGCAGCCAAGATGCCCGAATGCCAGGGTACTTC.

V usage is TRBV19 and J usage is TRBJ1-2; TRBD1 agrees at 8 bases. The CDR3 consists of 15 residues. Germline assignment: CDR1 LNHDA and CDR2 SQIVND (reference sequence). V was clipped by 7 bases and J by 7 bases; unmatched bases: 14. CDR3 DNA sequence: TGTGCCAGTATCCCCTCGGACAGGGAGGAAGGTGGCTACACCTTC. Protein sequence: CASIPSDREEGGYTF.

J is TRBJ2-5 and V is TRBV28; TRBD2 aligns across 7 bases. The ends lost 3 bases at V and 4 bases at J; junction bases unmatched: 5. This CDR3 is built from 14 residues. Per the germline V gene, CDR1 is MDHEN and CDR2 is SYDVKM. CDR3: CASSLGGRVETQYF. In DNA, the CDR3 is TGTGCCAGCAGTTTGGGGGGGAGGGTAGAGACCCAGTACTTC.

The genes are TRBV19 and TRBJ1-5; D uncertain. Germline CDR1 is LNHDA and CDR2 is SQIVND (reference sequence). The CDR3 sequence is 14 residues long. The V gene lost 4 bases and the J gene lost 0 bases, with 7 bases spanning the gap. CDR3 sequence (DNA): TGTGCCAGTAGTAACAGATATAGCAATCAGCCCCAGCATTTT. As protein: CASSNRYSNQPQHF.

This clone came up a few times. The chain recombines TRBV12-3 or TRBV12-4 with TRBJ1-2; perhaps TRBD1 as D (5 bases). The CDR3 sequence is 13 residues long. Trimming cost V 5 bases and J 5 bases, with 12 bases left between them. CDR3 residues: CASSQDRPYGYTF. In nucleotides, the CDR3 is TGTGCCAGCAGTCAAGACAGACCTTATGGCTACACCTTC.

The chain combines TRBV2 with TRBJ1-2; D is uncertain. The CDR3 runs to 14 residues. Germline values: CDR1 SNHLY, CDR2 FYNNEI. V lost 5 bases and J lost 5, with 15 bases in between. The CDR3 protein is CASSFPLDSYGYTF. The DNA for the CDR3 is TGTGCCAGCAGTTTCCCCCTTGATAGTTATGGCTACACCTTC.

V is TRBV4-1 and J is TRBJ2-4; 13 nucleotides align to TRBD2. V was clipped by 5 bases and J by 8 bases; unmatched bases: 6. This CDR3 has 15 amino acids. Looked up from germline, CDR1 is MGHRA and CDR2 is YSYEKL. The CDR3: CASSSKTSGGHIQYF. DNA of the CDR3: TGCGCCAGCAGCTCAAAGACTAGCGGGGGGCACATTCAGTACTTC.

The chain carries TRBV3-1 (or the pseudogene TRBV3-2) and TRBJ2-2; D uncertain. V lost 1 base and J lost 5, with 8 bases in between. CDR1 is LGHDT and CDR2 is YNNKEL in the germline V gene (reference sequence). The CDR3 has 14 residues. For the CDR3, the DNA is TGTGCCAGCAGCCAAGTGAGCCCGACCGGGGAGCTGTTTTTT. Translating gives CASSQVSPTGELFF.

In DNA, the CDR3 is TGTGCCAGCAGCTTAGAAGGCAGGGCACCCCTCCACTTT. The encoded protein is CASSLEGRAPLHF. The V gene is TRBV7-9, the J gene TRBJ1-6; a possible D gene is TRBD1 (5 bases). V dropped 1 base and J dropped 11 bases, with 9 bases sitting between them. This CDR3 is built from 13 residues. Germline V gene data show CDR1 as SEHNR and CDR2 as FQNEAQ (reference sequence).

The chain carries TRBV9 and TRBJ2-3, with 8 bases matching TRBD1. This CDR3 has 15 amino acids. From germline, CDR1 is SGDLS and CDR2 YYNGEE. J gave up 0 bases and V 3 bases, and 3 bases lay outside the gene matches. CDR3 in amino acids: CASSAWTGSTDTQYF. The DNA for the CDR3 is TGTGCCAGCAGCGCTTGGACAGGGAGCACAGATACGCAGTATTTT.

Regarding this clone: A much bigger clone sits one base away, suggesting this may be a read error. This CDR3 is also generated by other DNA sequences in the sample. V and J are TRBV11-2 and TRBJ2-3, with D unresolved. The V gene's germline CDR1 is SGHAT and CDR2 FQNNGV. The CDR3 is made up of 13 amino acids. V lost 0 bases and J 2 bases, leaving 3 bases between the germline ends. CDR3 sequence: CASSLDLTDTQYF. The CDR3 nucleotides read TGTGCCAGCAGCTTAGATCTCACAGATACGCAGTATTTT. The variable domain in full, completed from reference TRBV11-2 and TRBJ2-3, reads EAGVAQSPRYKIIEKRQSVAFWCNPISGHATLYWYQQILGQGPKLLIQFQNNGVVDDSQLPKDRFSAERLKGVDSTLKIQPAKLEDSAVYLCASSLDLTDTQYFGPGTRLTVL.

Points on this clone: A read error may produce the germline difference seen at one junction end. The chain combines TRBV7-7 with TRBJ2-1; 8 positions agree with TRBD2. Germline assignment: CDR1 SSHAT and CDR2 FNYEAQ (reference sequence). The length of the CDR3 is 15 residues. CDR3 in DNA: TGTGCTAGCAGCAGACTAGCGACATCCTACAATGAGCAGTTCTTC. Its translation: CASSRLATSYNEQFF.

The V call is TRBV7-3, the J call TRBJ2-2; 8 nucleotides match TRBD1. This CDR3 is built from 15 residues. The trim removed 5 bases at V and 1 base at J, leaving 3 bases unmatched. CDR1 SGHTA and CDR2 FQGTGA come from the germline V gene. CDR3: CASSPGQGNTGELFF. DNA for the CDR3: TGTGCCAGCAGCCCCGGACAGGGGAACACCGGGGAGCTGTTTTTT.